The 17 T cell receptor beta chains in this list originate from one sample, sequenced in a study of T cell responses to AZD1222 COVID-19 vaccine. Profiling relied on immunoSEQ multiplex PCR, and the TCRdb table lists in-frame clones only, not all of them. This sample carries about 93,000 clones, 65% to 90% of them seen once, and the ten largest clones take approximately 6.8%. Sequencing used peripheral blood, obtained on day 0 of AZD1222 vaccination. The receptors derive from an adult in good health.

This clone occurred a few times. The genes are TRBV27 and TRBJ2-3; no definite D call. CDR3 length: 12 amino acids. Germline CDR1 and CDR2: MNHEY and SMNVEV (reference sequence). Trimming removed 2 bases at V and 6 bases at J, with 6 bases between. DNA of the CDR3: TGTGCCAGCAGTTTAACTTCCGATACGCAGTATTTT. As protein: CASSLTSDTQYF.

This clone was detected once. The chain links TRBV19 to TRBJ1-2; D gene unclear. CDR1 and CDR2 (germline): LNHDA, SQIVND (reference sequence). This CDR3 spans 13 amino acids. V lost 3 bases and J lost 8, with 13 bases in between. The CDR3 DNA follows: TGTGCCAGTAGTATCGGGATGCGTAGAGGCTACACCTTC. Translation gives CASSIGMRRGYTF.

This chain's CDR3 is CASSMRQGSTDTQYF. The CDR3 DNA reads as TGTGCCAGTAGTATGCGGCAGGGGAGCACAGATACGCAGTATTTT. The chain employs TRBV19 and TRBJ2-3; D might be TRBD1 (6 bases). The CDR3 has 15 residues. Germline V lookup: CDR1 LNHDA, CDR2 SQIVND (reference sequence). The V and J ends lost 3 bases and 0 bases respectively, with 10 bases between them. Drawing the rest from reference TRBV19 and TRBJ2-3, the complete variable domain is DGGITQSPKYLFRKEGQNVTLSCEQNLNHDAMYWYRQDPGQGLRLIYYSQIVNDFQKGDIAEGYSVSREKKESFPLTVTSAQKNPTAFYLCASSMRQGSTDTQYFGPGTRLTVL.

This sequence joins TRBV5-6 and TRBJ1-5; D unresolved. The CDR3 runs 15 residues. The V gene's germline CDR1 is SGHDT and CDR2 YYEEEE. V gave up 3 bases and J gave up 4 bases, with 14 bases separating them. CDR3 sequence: CASSSDPRRNQPQHF. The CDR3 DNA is TGTGCCAGCAGCTCCGACCCACGGAGAAATCAGCCCCAGCATTTT.

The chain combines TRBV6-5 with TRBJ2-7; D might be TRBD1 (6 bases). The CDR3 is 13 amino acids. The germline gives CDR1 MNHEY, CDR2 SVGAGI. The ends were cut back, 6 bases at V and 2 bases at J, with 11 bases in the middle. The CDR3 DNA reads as TGTGCCAGCAGGAGAAGACAGGCCTACGAGCAGTACTTC. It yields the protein CASRRRQAYEQYF.

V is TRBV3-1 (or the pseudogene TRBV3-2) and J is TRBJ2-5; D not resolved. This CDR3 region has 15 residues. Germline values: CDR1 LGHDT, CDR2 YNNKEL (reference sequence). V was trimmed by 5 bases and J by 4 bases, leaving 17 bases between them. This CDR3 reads CASSSSALPVETQYF. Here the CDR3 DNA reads TGTGCCAGCAGCTCATCGGCCCTCCCGGTAGAGACCCAGTACTTC.

In DNA form, the CDR3 reads TGTGCCAGCAGCGCAGAGGGAGGGCCTGAAGATACGCAGTATTTT. As protein: CASSAEGGPEDTQYF. The rearrangement links TRBV5-6 to TRBJ2-3, with TRBD2 matching 7 bases. The length of the CDR3 is 15 residues. J gave up 5 bases and V 4 bases, and 10 bases lay outside the gene matches. Germline CDR1 SGHDT, CDR2 YYEEEE.

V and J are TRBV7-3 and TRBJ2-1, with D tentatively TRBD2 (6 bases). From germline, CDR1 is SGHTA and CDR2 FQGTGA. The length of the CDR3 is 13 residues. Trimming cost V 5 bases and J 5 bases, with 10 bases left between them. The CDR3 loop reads CASSRDLNNEQFF. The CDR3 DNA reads TGTGCCAGCAGCCGGGACTTGAACAATGAGCAGTTCTTC.

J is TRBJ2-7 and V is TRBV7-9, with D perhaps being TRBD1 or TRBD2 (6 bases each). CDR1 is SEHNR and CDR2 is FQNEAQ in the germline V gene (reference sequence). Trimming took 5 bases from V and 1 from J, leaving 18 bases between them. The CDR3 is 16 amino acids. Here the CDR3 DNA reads TGTGCCAGCAGCCCACGGGGCGGGGACATGTCCTACGAGCAGTACTTC. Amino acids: CASSPRGGDMSYEQYF.

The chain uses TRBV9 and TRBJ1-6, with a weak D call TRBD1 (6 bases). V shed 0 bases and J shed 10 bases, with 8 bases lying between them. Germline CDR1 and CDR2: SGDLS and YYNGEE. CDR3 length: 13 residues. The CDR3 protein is CASSVAQGSPLHF. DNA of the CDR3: TGTGCCAGCAGCGTAGCTCAGGGGTCACCCCTCCACTTT.

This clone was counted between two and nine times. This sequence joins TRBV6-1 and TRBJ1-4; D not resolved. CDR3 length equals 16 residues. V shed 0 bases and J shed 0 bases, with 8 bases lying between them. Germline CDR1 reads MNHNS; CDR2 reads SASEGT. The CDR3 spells CASSEAARTTNEKLFF. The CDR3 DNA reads TGTGCCAGCAGTGAAGCAGCCAGAACAACTAATGAAAAACTGTTTTTT.

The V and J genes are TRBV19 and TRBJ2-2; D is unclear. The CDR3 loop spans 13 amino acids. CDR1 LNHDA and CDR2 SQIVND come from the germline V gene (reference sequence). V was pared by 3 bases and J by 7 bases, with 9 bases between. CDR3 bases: TGTGCCAGTAGTATCATCCCGGTCGGGGAGCTGTTTTTT. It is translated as CASSIIPVGELFF.

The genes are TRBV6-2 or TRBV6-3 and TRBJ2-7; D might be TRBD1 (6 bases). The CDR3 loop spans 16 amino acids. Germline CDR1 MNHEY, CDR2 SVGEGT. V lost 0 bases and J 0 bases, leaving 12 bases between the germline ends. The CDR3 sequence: CASSYSRDTNSYEQYF. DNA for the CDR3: TGTGCCAGCAGTTACTCCCGGGACACGAACTCCTACGAGCAGTACTTC.

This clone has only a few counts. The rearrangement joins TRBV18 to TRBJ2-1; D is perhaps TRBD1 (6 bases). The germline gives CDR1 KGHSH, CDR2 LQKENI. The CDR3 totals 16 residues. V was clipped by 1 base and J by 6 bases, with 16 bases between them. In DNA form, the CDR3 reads TGTGCCAGCTCACCACGATGGACAGAACGTCCCAATGAGCAGTTCTTC. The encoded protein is CASSPRWTERPNEQFF. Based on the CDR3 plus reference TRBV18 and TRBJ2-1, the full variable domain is NAGVMQNPRHLVRRRGQEARLRCSPMKGHSHVYWYRQLPEEGLKFMVYLQKENIIDESGMPKERFSAEFPKEGPSILRIQQVVRGDSAAYFCASSPRWTERPNEQFFGPGTRLTVL.

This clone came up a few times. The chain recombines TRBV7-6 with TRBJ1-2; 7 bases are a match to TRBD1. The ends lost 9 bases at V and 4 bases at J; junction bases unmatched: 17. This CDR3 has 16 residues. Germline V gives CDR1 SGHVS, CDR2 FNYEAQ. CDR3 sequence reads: CASNPRTGPRVYGYTF. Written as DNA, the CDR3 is TGTGCCAGTAACCCAAGGACAGGCCCGAGGGTCTATGGCTACACCTTC.

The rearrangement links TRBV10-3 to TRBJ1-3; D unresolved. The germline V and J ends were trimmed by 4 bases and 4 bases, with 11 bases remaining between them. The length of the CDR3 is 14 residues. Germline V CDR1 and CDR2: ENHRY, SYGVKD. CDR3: CAISVSERGNTIYF. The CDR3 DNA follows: TGTGCCATCAGTGTGTCTGAACGAGGAAACACCATATATTTT.

CDR3 loop: CASSLDRGGEKLFF. In DNA, the CDR3 is TGTGCCAGCAGCTTAGACAGGGGTGGCGAAAAACTGTTTTTT. The genes are TRBV7-9 and TRBJ1-4; 7 nucleotides line up with TRBD1. The V gene end was trimmed by 1 base and the J gene end by 8 bases; junction bases not matched to a gene: 4. There are 14 residues in the CDR3. Per the germline V gene, CDR1 is SEHNR and CDR2 is FQNEAQ (reference sequence).